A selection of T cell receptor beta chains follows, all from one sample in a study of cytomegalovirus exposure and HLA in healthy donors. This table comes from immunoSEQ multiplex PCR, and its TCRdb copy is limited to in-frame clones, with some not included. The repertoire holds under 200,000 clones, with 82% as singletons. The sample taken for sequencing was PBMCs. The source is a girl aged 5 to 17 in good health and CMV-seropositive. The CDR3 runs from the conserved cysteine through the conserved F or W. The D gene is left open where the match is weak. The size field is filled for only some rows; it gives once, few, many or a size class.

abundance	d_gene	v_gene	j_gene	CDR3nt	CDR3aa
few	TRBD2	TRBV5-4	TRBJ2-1	TGTGCCAGCAGCTGGACCAGCGGGAGTCTGAACAATGAGCAGTTCTTC	CASSWTSGSLNNEQFF
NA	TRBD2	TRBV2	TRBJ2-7	TGTGCCAGCAGGGAGGGGCTAGCGGGCTACGAGCAGTACTTC	CASREGLAGYEQYF
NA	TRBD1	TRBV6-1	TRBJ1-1	TGTGCCAGCAGGAGGGGGCAGATGTACACTGAAGCTTTCTTT	CASRRGQMYTEAFF
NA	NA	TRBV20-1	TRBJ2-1	TGCAGTGTAAAGGGGATCAGCCCGGTCTTC	CSVKGISPVF
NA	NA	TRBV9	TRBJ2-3	TGTGCCAGCAGCGGATGGAGGGGATACAGCACAGATACGCAGTATTTT	CASSGWRGYSTDTQYF
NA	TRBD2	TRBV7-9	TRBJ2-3	TGTGCCAGCAGCTTGAGTAGCGGGAGTGGCACAGATACGCAGTATTTT	CASSLSSGSGTDTQYF
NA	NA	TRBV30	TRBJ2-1	TGTGCCTGGACCGTGGACAGCTATGAGCAGTTCTTC	CAWTVDSYEQFF
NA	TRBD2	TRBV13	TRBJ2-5	TGTGCCAGCAGCTTTAGCGGGGGGGCCTTTGAGACCCAGTACTTC	CASSFSGGAFETQYF
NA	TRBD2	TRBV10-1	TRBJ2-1	TGCGCCAGCAGTGAGGATTTAGCGGGTGGCAATGAGCAGTTCTTC	CASSEDLAGGNEQFF
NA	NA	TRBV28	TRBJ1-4	TGTGCCAGCAGGCGGACAAGGGGTGCCTTGGCTAATGAAAAACTGTTTTTT	CASRRTRGALANEKLFF
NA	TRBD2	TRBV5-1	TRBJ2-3	TGCGCCAGCAGCTCCGCGGGAGAAGATACGCAGTATTTT	CASSSAGEDTQYF
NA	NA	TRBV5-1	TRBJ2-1	TGCGCCAGCAGCCAATCCGGGGGCTACAATGAGCAGTTCTTC	CASSQSGGYNEQFF
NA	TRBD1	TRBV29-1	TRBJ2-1	TGCAGCGTTGAGGAGAACAGGGGGGCGTTCTTC	CSVEENRGAFF
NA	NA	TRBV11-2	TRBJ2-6	TGTGCCAGCAGCTTTCGGTCCTCTGGGGCCAACGTCCTGACTTTC	CASSFRSSGANVLTF
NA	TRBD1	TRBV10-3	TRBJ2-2	TGTGCCATCAGTGAGAGGACAGGGGAGCACGGGGAGCTGTTTTTT	CAISERTGEHGELFF
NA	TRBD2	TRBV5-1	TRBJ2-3	TGCGCCAGCAGAGTAGCGGGGGTTCGAGATACGCAGTATTTT	CASRVAGVRDTQYF
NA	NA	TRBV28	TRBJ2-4	TGTGCCAGCAGTTTGTCGGAAAACATTCAGTACTTC	CASSLSENIQYF
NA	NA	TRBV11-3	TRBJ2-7	TGTGCCAGCAGCTTAGCGGGTACCTACGAGCAGTACTTC	CASSLAGTYEQYF
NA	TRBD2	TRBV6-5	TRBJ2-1	TGTGCCAGCAGTTCCGTACTAGCGGGAGCTTACAATGAGCAGTTCTTC	CASSSVLAGAYNEQFF
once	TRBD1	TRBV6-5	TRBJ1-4	TGTGCCAGCAGCCTGACAGGGGGTGGTGAAAAACTGTTTTTT	CASSLTGGGEKLFF
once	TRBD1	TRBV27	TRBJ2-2	TGTGCCAGCAGTCTCGACAGGGGGTGGACCGGGGAGCTGTTTTTT	CASSLDRGWTGELFF
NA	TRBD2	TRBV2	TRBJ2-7	TGTGCCAGCAGTCCGGGTCCGCGGGAGGGTTCCTACGAGCAGTACTTC	CASSPGPREGSYEQYF
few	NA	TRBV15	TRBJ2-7	TGTGCCACCAGCAGAGCCCTCCAGGGGTACGAGCAGTACTTC	CATSRALQGYEQYF
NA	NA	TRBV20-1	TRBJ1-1	TGCAGTCCCGGGAACACTGAAGCTTTCTTT	CSPGNTEAFF
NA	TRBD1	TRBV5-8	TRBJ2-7	TGTGCCAGCAGCTTGGTACAGGGGACCGAGCAGTACTTC	CASSLVQGTEQYF
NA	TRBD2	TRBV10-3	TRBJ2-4	TGTGCCACGGGGGGGGACCCGGGTAACATTCAGTACTTC	CATGGDPGNIQYF
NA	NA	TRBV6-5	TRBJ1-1	TGTGCCAGCAGCATGAACACTGAAGCTTTCTTT	CASSMNTEAFF
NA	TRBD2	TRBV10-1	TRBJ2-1	TGCGCCAGCAGTGAACTAGCGGGGGTCGGTGAGCAGTTCTTC	CASSELAGVGEQFF
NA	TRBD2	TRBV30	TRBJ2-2	TGTGCCTGGAGTGTGCTAGCGGGGGCCACGAACACCGGGGAGCTGTTTTTT	CAWSVLAGATNTGELFF
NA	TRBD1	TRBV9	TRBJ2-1	TGTGCCAGCAGCGTAGGGATGGACAGGCCCAAGCAGTTCTTC	CASSVGMDRPKQFF
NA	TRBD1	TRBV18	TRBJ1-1	TGTGCCAGCTCCCCGATCAGGGGGACTCTGTCTGAAGCTTTCTTT	CASSPIRGTLSEAFF
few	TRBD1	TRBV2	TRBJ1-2	TGTGCCAGCAGTGAAGGGACAGGTGGCTACACCTTC	CASSEGTGGYTF
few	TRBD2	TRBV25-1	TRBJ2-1	TGTGCCAGCAGTGAATCCCTCCCGGGACTAGCGATGTACAATGAGCAGTTCTTC	CASSESLPGLAMYNEQFF
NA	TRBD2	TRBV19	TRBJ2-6	TGTGCCAGTAGTCGGGGGGACCGTGGGGCCAACGTCCTGACTTTC	CASSRGDRGANVLTF
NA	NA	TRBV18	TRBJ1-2	TGTGCCAGCTCACCAACAGGGAGGGCCTATGGCTACACCTTC	CASSPTGRAYGYTF
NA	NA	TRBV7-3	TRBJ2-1	TGTGCCAGCAGCTTAGCTCGGGAGACCAACAATGAGCAGTTCTTC	CASSLARETNNEQFF
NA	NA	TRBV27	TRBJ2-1	TGTGCCAGCAGTTGGGAGGGGGGAATACTCAATGAGCAGTTCTTC	CASSWEGGILNEQFF
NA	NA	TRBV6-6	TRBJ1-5	TGTGCCAGCAGCCCCGCAGGGAACAATCAGCCCCAGCATTTT	CASSPAGNNQPQHF
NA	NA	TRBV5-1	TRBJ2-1	TGCGCCAGCAGCAGTCCCGCAGGGAGGTACTACAATGAGCAGTTCTTC	CASSSPAGRYYNEQFF
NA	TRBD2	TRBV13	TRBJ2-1	TGTGCCAGCAGAGTGGGGGGCGGGGGGACTGAGCAGTTCTTC	CASRVGGGGTEQFF
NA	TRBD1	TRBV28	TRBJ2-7	TGTGCCAGCAGTGTACTGACAGGGGACGAGCAGTACTTC	CASSVLTGDEQYF
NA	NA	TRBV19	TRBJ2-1	TGTGCCAGTAGTAGAGGGCTACGCGATGAGCAGTTCTTC	CASSRGLRDEQFF
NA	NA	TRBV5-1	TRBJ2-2	TGCGCCAGCAGCTTGGGTTGGGGGCCCGGGGAGCTGTTTTTT	CASSLGWGPGELFF
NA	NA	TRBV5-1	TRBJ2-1	TGCGCCAGCAGCTGGGGGACTCGTTCGGTTGGTGAGCAGTTCTTC	CASSWGTRSVGEQFF
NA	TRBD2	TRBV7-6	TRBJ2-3	TGTGCCAGCAGCTTAACCGTAGCGGGGGGGCCCCTTGGGCAGTATTTT	CASSLTVAGGPLGQYF
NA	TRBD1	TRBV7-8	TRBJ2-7	TGTGCCAGCAGCTTAGCGGTAAGGGGACAGCTCCCCTACGAGCAGTACTTC	CASSLAVRGQLPYEQYF
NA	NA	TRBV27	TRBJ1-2	TGTGCCAGCAGTCCCAGGACAGCCTATGGCTACACCTTC	CASSPRTAYGYTF
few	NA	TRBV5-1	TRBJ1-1	TGCGCCAGCAGTACGACGGGGTCCATGAACACTGAAGCTTTCTTT	CASSTTGSMNTEAFF
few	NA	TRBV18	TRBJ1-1	TGTGCCAGCACGGGGGGGGGTGGCCAAGCTTTCTTT	CASTGGGGQAFF
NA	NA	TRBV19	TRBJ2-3	TGTGCCAGTAGCCCATGGTCAGTCACAGATACGCAGTATTTT	CASSPWSVTDTQYF
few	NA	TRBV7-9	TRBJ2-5	TGTGCCAGCAGCTTTGCGGCAGGGATAATTGGAGAGACCCAGTACTTC	CASSFAAGIIGETQYF
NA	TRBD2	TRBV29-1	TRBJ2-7	TGCAGCGTTGGTGAGGGGAGGGCTTACGAGCAGTACTTC	CSVGEGRAYEQYF
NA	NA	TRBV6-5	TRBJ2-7	TGTGCCAGCAGTTACTTCTCCGGGAGCGCCTACGAGCAGTACTTC	CASSYFSGSAYEQYF
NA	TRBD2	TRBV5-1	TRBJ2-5	TGCGCCAGCAGCTTCCTAGCGGGCCCCCGGCGGGACCTTCAAGAGACCCAGTACTTC	CASSFLAGPRRDLQETQYF
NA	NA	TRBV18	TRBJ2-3	TGTGCCAGCTCACCACTGGCTAGCAGGCGCACAGATACGCAGTATTTT	CASSPLASRRTDTQYF
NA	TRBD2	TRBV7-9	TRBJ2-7	TGTGCCAGCAGCTCGCTAGCGGCCGCCTACGAGCAGTACTTC	CASSSLAAAYEQYF
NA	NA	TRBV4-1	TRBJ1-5	TGCGCCAGCAGCCAAGATGGGGGCGGGAGAGGGCCCAATCAGCCCCAGCATTTT	CASSQDGGGRGPNQPQHF